The entry that follows covers one T cell receptor beta chain sequence. The antigen remains unidentified. Per sorted-subset replicate PCR, input was around 200 ng DNA, representing around 28,000 T cell genomes. This table comes from immunoSEQ multiplex PCR, and its TCRdb copy is limited to in-frame clones, with some not included. The sample records fewer than 400,000 clones, roughly 70% being singletons. This entry belongs to a study of shared clonotypes between healthy human individuals. Study results and caveats: Sampling was confined to blood; repertoires within tissues likely differ. Lower generation probabilities were found for non-shared clonotypes than for those shared by all four donors.

Trimming at V came to 4 bases and at J to 8 bases, leaving 15 bases not matched to a gene. The CDR3 totals 16 residues. Looked up from germline, CDR1 is GTSNPN and CDR2 is SVGIG (reference sequence). The clonotype comes from a man in his thirties or forties in good health. The chain employs TRBV30 and TRBJ2-1, with 9 bases lining up with TRBD2. The sample was memory CD4+ T cells sorted from blood. Subset specified: CD45RA-negative fraction. For the CDR3, the DNA is TGTGCCTGGACACCCTTTGCGGGAGGGCCTGTAGATGAGCAGTTCTTC. Its protein product is CAWTPFAGGPVDEQFF.